Sequencing of this TCR beta chain was carried out in a study of T cells in tumors after PD-1 blockade (dated by TCRdb to between 2017 and 2020). About the investigation overall: Patients were excluded if they had prior checkpoint blockade, use of systemic immunosuppressants, or recent radiotherapy or other anti-cancer therapy within 4 weeks. Some patients also continued taking vismodegib 150 mg daily during anti-PD-1 treatment. On average, tumor samples yielded 25,000 to 30,000 TCR templates (range about 554-100,000) and over 5,500 unique clonotypes, around 20-fold deeper than single-cell TCR sequencing. Using site-matched tumors from BCC or SCC patients sampled before and after anti-PD-1 therapy, the study carried out paired single-cell RNA and TCR sequencing. Clinical response was assessed using RECIST version 1.1.

A word on this clone: It has no known antigen specificity. It has no much larger one-base neighbor in the sample; base qualities were not kept.

Based on the germline V gene (reference sequence), the CDR1 and CDR2 sequences are LNHDA and SQIVND. From V the trimming removes 6 bases and from J it removes 1 base, while the gene matches leave 10 bases of the junction unaccounted for. The CDR3 holds 16 amino acids from the cysteine to the phenylalanine. Of the read, only the CDR3 DNA is kept; its 48 bases are in frame from base 1. The sample's time point, from its label and the paper: after anti-PD-1 therapy. Before and after PD-1 blockade, tumor biopsies came from the same primary tumor, making the samples site-matched. Pembrolizumab 200 mg every 3 weeks or cemiplimab 350 mg every 2 weeks was administered to patients. Post-treatment squamous cell carcinoma samples were collected on average 31 days after treatment start, so that early T cell dynamics were captured. Genomic DNA extracted from tumor biopsies or peripheral blood was used for bulk TCRbeta sequencing, with input ranging from about 550 ng to 6,004 ng. To detect rare clonotypes with greater sensitivity than single-cell TCR sequencing, bulk TCRbeta sequencing was done on the leftover biopsy material. Every patient had histologically proven advanced or metastatic basal or squamous cell carcinoma and was a poor candidate for surgical resection. The squamous cell carcinoma cohort comprised several patients with serial tumor biopsies taken during anti-PD-1 treatment. Fresh biopsies were taken from the primary tumor site, and part of the biopsy material was kept in RNAlater for exome and bulk TCR sequencing.

Summary of the overall study and its limitations: Around 39% of TCR clonotypes from the tumor were detected in blood, and certain novel exhausted tumor clones were present in blood collected before treatment, which suggests recruitment from the periphery. Clonal replacement was seen only when comparing pre- and post-treatment samples and not when comparing two pre-treatment samples, which argues against artifacts from biopsy timing or location. Exhausted CD8+ clones expanded after therapy were found to be mostly novel clonotypes undetected pre-treatment, suggesting clonal replacement rather than reinvigoration of pre-existing clones. In squamous cell carcinoma, roughly half of expanded exhausted clones were novel, compared with 25% to 35% of other expanded CD8+ clones. Where the novel T cell clones came from was not determined, and possible sources could include lymphoid organs or rare unexpanded clones inside the tumor or in the tumor periphery.

Deep TCRbeta sequencing was performed with the immunoSEQ platform. The study's processing was this. For further analysis, only productive rearrangements were exported from the immunoSEQ Analyzer. A two-sided binomial test at Bonferroni-corrected P below 0.01 was used to call clones with significant expansion or contraction between timepoints. T cell phenotypes were assigned to bulk TCRbeta clonotypes by matching the clonotypes to single-cell RNA+TCR-seq clones with the same TCRbeta sequence. Clone enrichment in tumor was computed as tumor frequency divided by PBMC frequency from bulk TCR sequencing. GLIPH was used to sort TCRs into specificity groups, which are clusters of distinct TCRs that likely recognize common antigens through shared CDR3 motifs. This immuneACCESS table, as held by TCRdb, lists in-frame sequences with V and J called but not all clones. Of the missing ones, under half trace to an unresolved V gene in checked studies; the others have no known cause. V, J and clone size are taken as reported in that table, and D and trimming were inferred from the DNA itself. This sample lists more than 12,000 clones; about 67% were detected once. Roughly 30% of the sample goes to the ten largest clones.

This TCR was sampled from a human donor with cutaneous squamous cell carcinoma. In this chain, TRBV19 is recombined with TRBJ2-7; 9 bases in the junction line up with TRBD2. This specimen was tumor tissue, taken after anti-PD-1 treatment. The CDR3 has the sequence CASSGASGVKSYEQYF. In nucleotides, the sequence is TGTGCCAGTAGCGGGGCTAGCGGGGTGAAGTCCTACGAGCAGTACTTC.